What follows is one T cell receptor beta chain and its context. CDR1 SNHLY and CDR2 FYNNEI come from the germline V gene. V shed 10 bases, J shed 8 bases, and the junction held 9 bases outside the gene matches. The CDR3 spans 12 residues. The data were produced by immunoSEQ multiplex PCR, yet TCRdb's version contains in-frame clones alone and is incomplete. The sample carries about 190,000 clones, roughly 80% recorded once. The sample is drawn from a study of blood T cell repertoires in COVID-19. The J gene is TRBJ1-2, the V gene TRBV2; 8 nucleotides align to TRBD1. Sequences were obtained from peripheral blood. This sequence originates from a woman aged 45-65 years with acute or convalescent COVID-19. CDR3 sequence reads: CATGQGRGGYTF. CDR3 nucleotide sequence: TGTGCCACCGGACAGGGCCGGGGCGGCTACACCTTC.